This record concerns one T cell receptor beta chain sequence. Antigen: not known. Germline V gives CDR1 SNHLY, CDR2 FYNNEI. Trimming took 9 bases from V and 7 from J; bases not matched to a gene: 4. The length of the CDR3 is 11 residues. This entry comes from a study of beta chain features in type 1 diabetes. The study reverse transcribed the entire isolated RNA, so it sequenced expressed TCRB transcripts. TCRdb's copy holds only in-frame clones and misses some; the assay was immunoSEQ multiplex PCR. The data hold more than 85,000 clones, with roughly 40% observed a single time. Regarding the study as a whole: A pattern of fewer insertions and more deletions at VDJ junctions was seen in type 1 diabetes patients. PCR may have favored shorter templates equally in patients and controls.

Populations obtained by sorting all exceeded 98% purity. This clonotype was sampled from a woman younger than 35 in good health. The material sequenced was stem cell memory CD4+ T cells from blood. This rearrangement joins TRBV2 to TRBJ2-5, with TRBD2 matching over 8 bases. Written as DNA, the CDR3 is TGTGCCAGTACGGGAGGGGGGACCCAGTACTTC. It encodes CASTGGGTQYF.